These 7 T cell receptor beta chains were all obtained from the same sample, sequenced in a study of post-analysis software for immune sequencing data. Study findings and constraints: Roughly five TRBV segments were significantly more frequent in patients than in controls. TRBV5-6, TRBV5-1 and TRBV20-1 were among these segments.

The TCR beta cDNA libraries contained unique molecular identifiers. Via MiXCR, TCRdb re-called the PCR reads, giving one row per CDR3 protein. The sample records roughly 400,000 distinct CDR3 sequences, 35% to 45% being singletons. The antigens for these receptors are not known. Sequences were obtained from blood. These receptors were taken from a girl aged 2-10 years with multiple sclerosis.

This clonotype was detected a few times. This chain links TRBV20-1 with TRBJ2-5, with 7 bases aligning to TRBD2. The CDR3 is 16 residues long. V was clipped by 0 bases and J by 5 bases; unmatched bases: 12. CDR1 DFQATT and CDR2 SNEGSKA come from the germline V gene (reference sequence). The CDR3 is CSARDQRLAGLETQYF. The CDR3 DNA is TGCAGTGCTAGAGACCAAAGACTAGCCGGATTGGAGACCCAGTACTTC.

CDR3 nucleotide sequence: TGTGCCAGCAGCCAAGCCTGGAGGGGACAGGGAGGATTAGGCTACACCTTC. This encodes CASSQAWRGQGGLGYTF. V and J are TRBV4-2 and TRBJ1-2, with TRBD1 matching 9 bases. This CDR3 is built from 17 residues. V shed 1 base, J shed 8 bases, and the junction held 14 bases outside the gene matches. In germline, CDR1 is LGHNA, CDR2 YNFKEQ.

This rearrangement joins TRBV20-1 to TRBJ2-1; TRBD2 aligns across 8 bases. CDR3 length equals 16 residues. Germline CDR1 and CDR2: DFQATT and SNEGSKA (reference sequence). V lost 3 bases and J lost 5; bases outside the gene matches: 12. The CDR3 DNA follows: TGCAGTGCTAGGCGGGCGGGAGGCAAGCTTAACAATGAGCAGTTCTTC. As protein: CSARRAGGKLNNEQFF.

This clonotype was detected only a few times. The chain is built from TRBV28 and TRBJ2-7; D is perhaps TRBD1 (5 bases). The CDR3 spans 11 residues. Trimming removed 5 bases from V and 9 bases from J, with 11 bases in between. Germline V gives CDR1 MDHEN, CDR2 SYDVKM. This CDR3 reads CASSPNQGQYF. CDR3 nucleotide sequence: TGTGCCAGCAGTCCTAACCAGGGGCAGTACTTC.

The chain has TRBV20-1 and TRBJ2-1; D uncertain. Germline-derived CDR1 and CDR2 are DFQATT and SNEGSKA (reference sequence). This CDR3 region has 13 residues. Trimming pared 6 bases from V and 6 bases from J, leaving 15 bases between. This CDR3 reads CSARLPHFNEQFF. Here the CDR3 DNA reads TGCAGTGCCAGACTCCCGCATTTCAATGAGCAGTTCTTC.

In this sample, this clonotype turned up a few times. This chain uses TRBV6-5 with TRBJ1-6; D unclear. V gave up 6 bases and J gave up 10 bases, with 13 bases separating them. Per the germline V gene, CDR1 is MNHEY and CDR2 is SVGAGI. The CDR3 is 13 amino acids. The CDR3 DNA reads TGTGCCAGCAGCCCCCGTGAGAGATCACCCCTCCACTTT. Its protein product is CASSPRERSPLHF.

For the CDR3, the DNA is TGTGCCAGCAGTTTAAGGGTGGCCGGGAACAATGAGCAGTTCTTC. It encodes CASSLRVAGNNEQFF. The chain uses TRBV12-3 or TRBV12-4 and TRBJ2-1; a possible D gene is TRBD2 (5 bases). Trimming took off 2 bases at V and 5 bases at J, with 13 bases between the two ends. The CDR3 covers 15 residues.